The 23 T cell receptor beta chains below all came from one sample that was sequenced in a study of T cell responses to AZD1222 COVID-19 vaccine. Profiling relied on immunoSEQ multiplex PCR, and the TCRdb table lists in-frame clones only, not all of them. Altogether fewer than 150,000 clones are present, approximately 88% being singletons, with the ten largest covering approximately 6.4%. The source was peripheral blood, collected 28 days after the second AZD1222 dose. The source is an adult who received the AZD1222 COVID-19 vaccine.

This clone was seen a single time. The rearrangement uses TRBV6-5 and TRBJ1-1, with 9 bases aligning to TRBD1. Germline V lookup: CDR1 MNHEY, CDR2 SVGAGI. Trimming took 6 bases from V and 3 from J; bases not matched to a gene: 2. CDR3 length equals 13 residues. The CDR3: CASRDRGDTEAFF. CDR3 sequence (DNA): TGTGCCAGCAGAGACAGGGGGGACACTGAAGCTTTCTTT.

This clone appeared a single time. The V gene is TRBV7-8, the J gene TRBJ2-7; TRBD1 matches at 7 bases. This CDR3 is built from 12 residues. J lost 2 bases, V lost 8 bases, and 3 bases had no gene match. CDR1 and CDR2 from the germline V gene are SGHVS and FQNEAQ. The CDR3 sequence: CASRDSPYEQYF. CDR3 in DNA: TGTGCCAGCCGGGACAGCCCCTACGAGCAGTACTTC.

The CDR3 DNA is TGCGCCAGCAGCCCACGACTAGCCGGGGGGTCCTACGAGCAGTACTTC. This gives the protein CASSPRLAGGSYEQYF. This chain links TRBV4-3 with TRBJ2-7; 7 positions match TRBD2. Germline CDR1 LGHNA, CDR2 YSLEER. Trimming took 4 bases from V and 1 from J; bases not matched to a gene: 10. The CDR3 has 16 residues.

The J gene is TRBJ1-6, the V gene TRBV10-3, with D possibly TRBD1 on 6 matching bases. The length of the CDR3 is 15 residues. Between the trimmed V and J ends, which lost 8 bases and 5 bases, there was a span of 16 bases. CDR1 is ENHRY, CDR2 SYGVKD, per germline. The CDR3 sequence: CAIGQGSRDNSPLHF. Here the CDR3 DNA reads TGTGCCATCGGTCAGGGGTCTCGCGATAATTCACCCCTCCACTTT.

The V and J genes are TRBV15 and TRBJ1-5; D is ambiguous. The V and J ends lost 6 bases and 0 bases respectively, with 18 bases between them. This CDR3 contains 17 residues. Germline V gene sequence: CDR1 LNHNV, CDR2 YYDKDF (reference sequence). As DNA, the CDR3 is TGTGCCACCAGTATGTTCCCCCGGAAACATAGCAATCAGCCCCAGCATTTT. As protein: CATSMFPRKHSNQPQHF.

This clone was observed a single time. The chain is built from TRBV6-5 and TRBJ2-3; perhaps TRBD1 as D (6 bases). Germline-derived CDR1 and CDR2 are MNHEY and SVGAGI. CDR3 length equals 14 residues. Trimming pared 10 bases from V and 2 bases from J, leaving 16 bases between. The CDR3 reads CATSLDRNTDTQYF. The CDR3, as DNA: TGTGCCACGTCCCTGGACAGAAACACAGATACGCAGTATTTT.

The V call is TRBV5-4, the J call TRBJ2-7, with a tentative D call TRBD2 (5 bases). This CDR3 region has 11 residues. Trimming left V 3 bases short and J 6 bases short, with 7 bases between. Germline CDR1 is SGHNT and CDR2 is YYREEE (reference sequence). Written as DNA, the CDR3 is TGTGCCAGCAGCTATGGAGGCGAGCAGTACTTC. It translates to CASSYGGEQYF.

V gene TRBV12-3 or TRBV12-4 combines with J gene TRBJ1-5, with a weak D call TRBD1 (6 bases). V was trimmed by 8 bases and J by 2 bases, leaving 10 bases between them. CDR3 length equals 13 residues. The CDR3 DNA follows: TGTGCCAGCCTCAGGGGAGGCAATCAGCCCCAGCATTTT. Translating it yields CASLRGGNQPQHF.

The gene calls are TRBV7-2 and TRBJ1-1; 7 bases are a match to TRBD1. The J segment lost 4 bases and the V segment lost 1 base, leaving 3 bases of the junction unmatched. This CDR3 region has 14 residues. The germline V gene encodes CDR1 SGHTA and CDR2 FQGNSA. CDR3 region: CASSLGGTVTEAFF. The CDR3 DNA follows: TGTGCCAGCAGCTTAGGGGGGACAGTCACTGAAGCTTTCTTT. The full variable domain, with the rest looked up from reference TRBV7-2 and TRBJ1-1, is GAGVSQSPSNKVTEKGKDVELRCDPISGHTALYWYRQSLGQGLEFLIYFQGNSAPDKSGLPSDRFSAERTGGSVSTLTIQRTQQEDSAVYLCASSLGGTVTEAFFGQGTRLTVV.

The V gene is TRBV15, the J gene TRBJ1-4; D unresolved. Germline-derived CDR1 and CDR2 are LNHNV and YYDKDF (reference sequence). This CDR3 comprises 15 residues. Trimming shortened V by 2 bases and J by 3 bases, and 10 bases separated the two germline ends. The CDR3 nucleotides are TGTGCCACCAGCAGACCAATTGGGTCTAATGAAAAACTGTTTTTT. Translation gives CATSRPIGSNEKLFF.

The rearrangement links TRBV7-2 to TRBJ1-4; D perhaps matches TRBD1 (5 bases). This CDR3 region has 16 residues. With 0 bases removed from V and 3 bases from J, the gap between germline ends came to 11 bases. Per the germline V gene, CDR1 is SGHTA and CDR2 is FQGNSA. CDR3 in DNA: TGTGCCAGCAGCTTAGCCCGGGACGGGTCTAATGAAAAACTGTTTTTT. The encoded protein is CASSLARDGSNEKLFF.

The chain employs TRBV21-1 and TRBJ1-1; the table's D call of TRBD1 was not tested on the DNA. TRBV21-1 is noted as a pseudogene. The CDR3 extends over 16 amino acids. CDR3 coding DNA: TGTGCCAGCAGCAAAGAAGGACAGCCCTTGAACACTGAAGCTTTCTTT. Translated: CASSKEGQPLNTEAFF.

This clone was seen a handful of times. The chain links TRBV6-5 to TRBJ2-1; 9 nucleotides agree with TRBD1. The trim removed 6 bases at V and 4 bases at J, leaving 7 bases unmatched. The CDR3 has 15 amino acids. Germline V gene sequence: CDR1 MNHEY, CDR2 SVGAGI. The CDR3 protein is CASRDGQGTYNEQFF. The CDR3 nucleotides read TGTGCCAGCAGGGACGGACAGGGGACATACAATGAGCAGTTCTTC.

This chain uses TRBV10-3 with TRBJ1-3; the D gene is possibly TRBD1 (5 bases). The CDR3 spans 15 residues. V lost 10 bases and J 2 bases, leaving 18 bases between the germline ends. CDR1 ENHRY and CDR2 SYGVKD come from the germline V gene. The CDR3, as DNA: TGTGCCACGACCGGGTTTGGGGGAGCTGGAAACACCATATATTTT. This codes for CATTGFGGAGNTIYF.

DNA of the CDR3: TGTGCCAGCAGTTACTCAGCTAGCGGGGGTAACATTCAGTACTTC. Encoded protein: CASSYSASGGNIQYF. The V and J genes are TRBV6-5 and TRBJ2-4; the match to TRBD2 covers 10 bases. Germline V CDR1 and CDR2: MNHEY, SVGAGI. The CDR3 is 15 residues long. V was clipped by 0 bases and J by 7 bases; unmatched bases: 3.

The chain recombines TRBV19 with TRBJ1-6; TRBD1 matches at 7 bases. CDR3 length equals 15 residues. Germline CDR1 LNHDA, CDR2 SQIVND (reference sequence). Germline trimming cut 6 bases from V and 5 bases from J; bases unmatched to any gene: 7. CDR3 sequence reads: CASRGQGGNNSPLHF. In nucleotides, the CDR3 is TGTGCCAGTAGGGGGCAGGGGGGAAATAATTCACCCCTCCACTTT.

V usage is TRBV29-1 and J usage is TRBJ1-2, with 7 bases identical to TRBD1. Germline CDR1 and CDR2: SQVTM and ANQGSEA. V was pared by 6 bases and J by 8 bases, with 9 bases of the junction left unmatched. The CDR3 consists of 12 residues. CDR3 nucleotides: TGCAGCGTCTGGACAGGAGTCGGAGGCTACACCTTC. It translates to CSVWTGVGGYTF.

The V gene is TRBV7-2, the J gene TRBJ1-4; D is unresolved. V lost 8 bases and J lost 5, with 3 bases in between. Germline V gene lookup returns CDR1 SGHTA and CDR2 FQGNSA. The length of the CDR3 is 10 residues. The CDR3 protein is CASRNEKLFF. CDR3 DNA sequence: TGTGCCAGCCGAAATGAAAAACTGTTTTTT.

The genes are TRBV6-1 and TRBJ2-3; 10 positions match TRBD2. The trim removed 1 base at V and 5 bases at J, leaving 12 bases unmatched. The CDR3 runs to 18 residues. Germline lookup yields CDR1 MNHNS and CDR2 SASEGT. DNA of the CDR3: TGTGCCAGCAGTGAAGAGGGGCCAGCGGGGGGGCGGAGAGATACGCAGTATTTT. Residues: CASSEEGPAGGRRDTQYF.

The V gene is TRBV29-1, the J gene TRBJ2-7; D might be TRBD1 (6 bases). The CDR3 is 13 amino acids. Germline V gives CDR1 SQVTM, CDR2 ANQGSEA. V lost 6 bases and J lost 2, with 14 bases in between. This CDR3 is CSVGDEGAYEQYF. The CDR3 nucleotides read TGCAGCGTAGGGGATGAGGGGGCCTACGAGCAGTACTTC.

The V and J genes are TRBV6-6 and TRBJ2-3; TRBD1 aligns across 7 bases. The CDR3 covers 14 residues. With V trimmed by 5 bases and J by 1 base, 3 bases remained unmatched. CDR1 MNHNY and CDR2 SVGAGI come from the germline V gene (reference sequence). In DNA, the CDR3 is TGTGCCAGCAGTGGAACAGGGGGCACAGATACGCAGTATTTT. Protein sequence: CASSGTGGTDTQYF.

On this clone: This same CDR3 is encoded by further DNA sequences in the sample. Here the CDR3 reads CATSRDSGPYEQYF. The CDR3 region has the DNA TGTGCCACCAGCAGAGACTCAGGACCCTACGAGCAGTACTTC. The chain carries TRBV15 and TRBJ2-7; D is undetermined. The CDR3 covers 14 residues. Germline CDR1 LNHNV, CDR2 YYDKDF (reference sequence). The ends were cut back, 0 bases at V and 2 bases at J, with 8 bases in the middle.

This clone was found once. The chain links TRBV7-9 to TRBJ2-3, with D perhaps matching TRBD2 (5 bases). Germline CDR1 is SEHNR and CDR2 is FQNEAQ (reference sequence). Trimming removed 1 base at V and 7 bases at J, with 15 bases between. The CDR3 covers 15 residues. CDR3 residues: CASSLEGRAANTQYF. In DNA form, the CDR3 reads TGTGCCAGCAGCTTAGAAGGGCGGGCGGCGAATACGCAGTATTTT.